This T cell receptor (beta chain) was identified in a study of blood T cells in healthy people across ages. Using a J-beta primer mix together with a sample-barcoded 5' primer, a second PCR was run for roughly 6 to 11 cycles. Via MiXCR, TCRdb re-called the 5' RACE reads, giving one row per CDR3 protein. Of more than 650,000 distinct CDR3 sequences in the sample, about 53% were seen once. Between the trimmed V and J ends, which lost 0 bases and 5 bases, there was a span of 11 bases. The CDR3 consists of 14 residues. Looked up from germline, CDR1 is SGHRS and CDR2 is YFSETQ. V usage is TRBV5-1 and J usage is TRBJ2-5, with a tentative D call TRBD1 (5 bases). The TCR originated in a man aged 80 or over in good health. Sequencing was done on a sample of blood. CDR3 in DNA: TGCGCCAGCAGCTTGGAGGGCAGGGCGGAGACCCAGTACTTC. Translating gives CASSLEGRAETQYF.